This passage covers 9 T cell receptor beta chains from one sample sequenced in a study of blood T cells in healthy people across ages. A sample-barcoded 5' primer and a J-beta primer mix were used in a second PCR of roughly 6 to 11 cycles. TCRdb re-derived calls from the 5' RACE reads in MiXCR, one entry per CDR3 protein. The sample lists about 730,000 distinct CDR3 sequences; roughly 41% were seen once. The sequencing sample was made of blood. All receptors derive from a woman aged 55-69 years in good health.

This clonotype was seen more than once but under ten times. V and J are TRBV9 and TRBJ2-7; 7 nucleotides align to TRBD2. Germline V gene sequence: CDR1 SGDLS, CDR2 YYNGEE. This CDR3 contains 15 residues. V shed 3 bases, J shed 0 bases, and the junction held 6 bases outside the gene matches. For the CDR3, the DNA is TGTGCCAGCAGCGGCGGGGGAACTACCTCCTACGAGCAGTACTTC. Translating gives CASSGGGTTSYEQYF.

This clonotype was seen more than once but under ten times. The gene calls are TRBV7-9 and TRBJ1-1; D is ambiguous. V was shortened by 6 bases and J by 3 bases, with 11 bases between the two germline ends. This CDR3 has 13 amino acids. The germline CDR1 and CDR2 sequences are SEHNR and FQNEAQ (reference sequence). The CDR3 spells CASRVHEDTEAFF. The CDR3 bases are TGTGCCAGCAGGGTACATGAGGACACTGAAGCTTTCTTT.

This clonotype was counted ten times or more. This chain links TRBV12-3 or TRBV12-4 with TRBJ1-6, with 8 bases lining up with TRBD1. The CDR3 covers 13 residues. After removal of 6 bases from V and 8 bases from J, the junction contained 3 bases not matched to a gene. In DNA form, the CDR3 reads TGTGCCAGCAGGCAGACAGGGGATTCACCCCTCCACTTT. This gives the protein CASRQTGDSPLHF.

As concerns this clonotype: At one end, the junction sequence differs from germline, possibly due to a read error. The rearrangement links TRBV7-9 to TRBJ2-7, with D perhaps matching TRBD2 (6 bases). This CDR3 is built from 15 residues. Germline CDR1 is SEHNR and CDR2 is FQNEAQ (reference sequence). CDR3 amino acids: CASSLGVGDSHEQYF. The CDR3 coding sequence is TGTGCCAGCAGCTTAGGAGTGGGGGACTCCCACGAGCAGTACTTC.

The chain carries TRBV9 and TRBJ2-1, with 7 bases matching TRBD2. J was trimmed by 2 bases and V by 10 bases; bases with no gene match: 12. CDR1 is SGDLS and CDR2 is YYNGEE in the germline V gene. The CDR3 spans 15 residues. CDR3 in DNA: TGTGCCTCGGGGCGGGGGACCAAGCCCTACAATGAGCAGTTCTTC. Amino acid sequence: CASGRGTKPYNEQFF.

A note on this clonotype: A much larger clone lies a single base off, so this may be a read error. CDR3 in amino acids: CATSDPTGGYERYF. In DNA, the CDR3 is TGTGCCACCAGTGATCCGACCGGGGGATACGAGCGGTACTTC. V gene TRBV24-1 combines with J gene TRBJ2-7; possible D gene TRBD2, 6 bases. Germline V gives CDR1 KGHDR, CDR2 SFDVKD. The CDR3 spans 14 residues.

This clonotype was seen a single time. The chain combines TRBV6-5 with TRBJ1-2; D unresolved. Per germline, CDR1 MNHEY and CDR2 SVGAGI. This CDR3 comprises 13 residues. V dropped 6 bases and J dropped 5 bases, with 13 bases sitting between them. The CDR3 spells CASSRGPDYGYTF. The CDR3 DNA is TGTGCCAGCAGCCGTGGACCCGATTATGGCTACACCTTC.

J is TRBJ2-4 and V is TRBV11-2, with D maybe TRBD2 (7 bases). The end of the DNA aligns better with TRBJ2-7, so the J call may be wrong. CDR1 is SGHAT and CDR2 is FQNNGV in the germline V gene. The CDR3 totals 12 residues. CDR3 DNA: TGTGCCGGGGGCGGGGGAGGATACGAGCAGTACTTC. Protein: CAGGGGGYEQYF.

The gene calls are TRBV3-1 and TRBJ1-2, with D uncertain. V shed 5 bases and J shed 8 bases, with 15 bases lying between them. This CDR3 contains 13 residues. Germline V gene sequence: CDR1 LGHDT, CDR2 YNNKEL (reference sequence). The CDR3 DNA is TGTGCCAGCAGCTTCATGGGGTATCGAGGCTACACCTTC. It is translated as CASSFMGYRGYTF.